The T cell receptor beta chain described here comes from a study of immune cell composition in non-small cell lung cancer. Study observations and caveats: Shared sequences between tumour-reactive and dominant in vivo clones were not proven.

The normal lung sample lay at least 3 cm, and maximally far, from the tumour. Worth noting for this clone: The antigen remains undetermined.

This table comes from immunoSEQ multiplex PCR, and its TCRdb copy is limited to in-frame clones, with some not included. The table has thousands of clones, under 80% seen once; the top ten hold under 5.5%. Trimming at V came to 2 bases and at J to 5 bases, leaving 0 bases not matched to a gene. This CDR3 has 14 amino acids. CDR1 and CDR2 from the germline V gene are MNHEY and SMNVEV (reference sequence). The sequence derives from a human donor with non-small cell lung cancer. This chain connects TRBV27 to TRBJ2-5; TRBD1 matches 12 bases. The sequencing input was non-adjacent lung tissue. The CDR3 protein is CASSLGTGGETQYF. The CDR3 DNA follows: TGTGCCAGCAGTTTAGGGACAGGGGGCGAGACCCAGTACTTC.